Shown below are 4 T cell receptor beta chains from a single sample sequenced in a study of cytomegalovirus exposure and HLA in healthy donors. Assay used: immunoSEQ multiplex PCR; TCRdb lists only in-frame clones, some missing. This table holds 180,000 or so clones, about 79% found once. Sequencing was carried out using PBMCs. All receptors come from a woman younger than 45 in good health and CMV-seropositive.

The rearrangement joins TRBV30 to TRBJ1-3; D remains ambiguous. Germline V gives CDR1 GTSNPN, CDR2 SVGIG (reference sequence). V was trimmed by 5 bases and J by 0 bases, leaving 11 bases between them. The CDR3 is 14 amino acids. The DNA for the CDR3 is TGTGCCTGGGTCCCCCTGAGCTCTGGAAACACCATATATTTT. It yields the protein CAWVPLSSGNTIYF.

CDR3 sequence (DNA): TGTGCCAGCAGTGCCTTCGGGACAGGGATCTACGAGCAGTACTTC. Protein: CASSAFGTGIYEQYF. The chain carries TRBV6-1 and TRBJ2-7; 9 bases are a match to TRBD1. With V trimmed by 4 bases and J by 3 bases, 7 bases remained unmatched. The CDR3 has 15 amino acids. From germline, CDR1 is MNHNS and CDR2 SASEGT.

This chain connects TRBV7-3 to TRBJ2-3, with a weak D call TRBD2 (6 bases). This CDR3 contains 16 residues. CDR1 and CDR2 from the germline V gene are SGHTA and FQGTGA. The V and J ends lost 1 base and 5 bases respectively, with 16 bases between them. As DNA, the CDR3 is TGTGCCAGCAGCTTAAAACTAGCACACACAATAGATACGCAGTATTTT. This codes for CASSLKLAHTIDTQYF.

This sequence joins TRBV6-6 and TRBJ2-1; D possibly corresponds to TRBD1 (5 bases). V was shortened by 2 bases and J by 0 bases, with 11 bases between the two germline ends. Germline V lookup: CDR1 MNHNY, CDR2 SVGAGI (reference sequence). The CDR3 loop spans 16 amino acids. The CDR3 coding sequence is TGTGCCAGCAGTTACGGGGCGGATAGCTCCTACAATGAGCAGTTCTTC. Its translation: CASSYGADSSYNEQFF.